These 24 T cell receptor beta chains came from one sample sequenced in a study of blood T cell repertoires in COVID-19. The method was immunoSEQ multiplex PCR; TCRdb's version includes in-frame clones alone and lacks a portion of them. The table has around 180,000 clones, roughly 78% seen once. Material for sequencing was peripheral blood. The receptors were gathered from a man between 65 and 79 years old with active or convalescent COVID-19.

The chain links TRBV29-1 to TRBJ2-1; the match to TRBD2 covers 9 bases. The J segment lost 4 bases and the V segment lost 4 bases, leaving 8 bases of the junction unmatched. The CDR3 covers 15 residues. Germline lookup yields CDR1 SQVTM and CDR2 ANQGSEA. The CDR3 DNA is TGCAGCGTTGTAGTCGGACTAGCGTTGTACAATGAGCAGTTCTTC. It encodes CSVVVGLALYNEQFF.

The J gene is TRBJ2-7, the V gene TRBV4-2, with 11 bases that match TRBD2. CDR1 and CDR2 from the germline V gene are LGHNA and YNFKEQ. Trimming removed 1 base from V and 2 bases from J; junction bases left unmatched: 10. The CDR3 has 18 amino acids. In DNA form, the CDR3 reads TGTGCCAGCAGCCAAGCGGCTAGCGGGGGGCTAATAGCCTACGAGCAGTACTTC. Translating gives CASSQAASGGLIAYEQYF.

The rearrangement uses TRBV6-1 and TRBJ2-3; D possibly corresponds to TRBD2 (6 bases). CDR3 length: 18 amino acids. Germline V lookup: CDR1 MNHNS, CDR2 SASEGT. V gave up 2 bases and J gave up 1 base, with 19 bases separating them. Here the CDR3 DNA reads TGTGCCAGCAGTGAAATTGGCGCAGGCGGGGTGGGCACAGATACGCAGTATTTT. Residues: CASSEIGAGGVGTDTQYF.

The rearrangement joins TRBV10-3 to TRBJ1-2; D ambiguous. The V gene lost 4 bases and the J gene lost 5 bases, with 17 bases spanning the gap. From germline, CDR1 is ENHRY and CDR2 SYGVKD. The CDR3 is made up of 15 amino acids. The CDR3 loop is CAISGPPRGRYGYTF. The CDR3 region has the DNA TGTGCCATCAGTGGGCCCCCCCGAGGGAGGTATGGCTACACCTTC.

The V and J genes are TRBV12-3 or TRBV12-4 and TRBJ2-7; perhaps TRBD2 as D (6 bases). Trimming took 6 bases from V and 4 from J, leaving 10 bases between them. The length of the CDR3 is 12 residues. CDR3 DNA sequence: TGTGCCAGCAGCCGCCGGGGGTACGAGCAGTACTTC. Its protein product is CASSRRGYEQYF.

This chain connects TRBV19 to TRBJ1-2; 9 bases agree with TRBD1. V lost 6 bases, J lost 11 bases, and 13 bases stayed unmatched. Germline loops: CDR1 LNHDA, CDR2 SQIVND (reference sequence). CDR3 size: 14 residues. The CDR3 region is CASSILGQGFGYTF. The CDR3 nucleotides are TGTGCCAGTAGCATCCTGGGACAGGGCTTCGGGTACACCTTC.

This clone was recorded once. The gene calls are TRBV7-3 and TRBJ2-7; 7 bases are a match to TRBD2. The CDR3 extends over 13 amino acids. CDR1 and CDR2 from the germline V gene are SGHTA and FQGTGA. The ends lost 5 bases at V and 6 bases at J; junction bases unmatched: 7. CDR3: CASSRSTGGEQYF. DNA for the CDR3: TGTGCCAGCAGCCGAAGTACGGGAGGCGAGCAGTACTTC.

The chain links TRBV19 to TRBJ1-5; D is ambiguous. Germline V gene data show CDR1 as LNHDA and CDR2 as SQIVND (reference sequence). The CDR3 runs to 12 residues. Trimming took off 5 bases at V and 5 bases at J, with 7 bases between the two ends. The CDR3 reads CASSPRDQPQHF. The CDR3 bases are TGTGCCAGTAGTCCCCGCGATCAGCCCCAGCATTTT.

The rearrangement links TRBV4-3 to TRBJ1-1; 7 bases match TRBD1. The germline CDR1 and CDR2 sequences are LGHNA and YSLEER. This CDR3 spans 13 amino acids. The V and J ends lost 3 bases and 8 bases, in that order; junction bases with no gene match: 6. CDR3 nucleotide sequence: TGCGCCAGCAGCCATGCTGGGACAGCGGAAGCTTTCTTT. Its protein is CASSHAGTAEAFF.

This clone occurred a few times. The chain is built from TRBV18 and TRBJ2-3, with TRBD2 as a possible D gene (5 bases). CDR3 length: 14 residues. Germline V gives CDR1 KGHSH, CDR2 LQKENI. Trimming took 7 bases from V and 6 from J, leaving 17 bases between them. The CDR3 nucleotides are TGTGCCAGCTACGCCAGCGGAGCTACGGATACGCAGTATTTT. This sequence encodes CASYASGATDTQYF.

The chain has TRBV3-1 (or the pseudogene TRBV3-2) and TRBJ2-1; the match to TRBD2 covers 9 bases. The CDR3 consists of 15 residues. Trimming removed 2 bases from V and 3 bases from J; junction bases left unmatched: 2. Germline lookup yields CDR1 LGHDT and CDR2 YNNKEL (reference sequence). For the CDR3, the DNA is TGTGCCAGCAGCCAAAGGACTAGCGTCTACAATGAGCAGTTCTTC. This sequence encodes CASSQRTSVYNEQFF.

The rearrangement links TRBV12-5 to TRBJ1-4, with D possibly being TRBD1 (6 bases). Germline V CDR1 and CDR2: LGHNT, FRNRAP. CDR3 size: 13 residues. V was clipped by 1 base and J by 9 bases, with 9 bases between them. The CDR3 sequence: CASGLAGQKKLFF. Here the CDR3 DNA reads TGTGCTAGTGGTTTGGCCGGACAGAAAAAACTGTTTTTT.

This chain joins TRBV5-1 and TRBJ2-5, with no clear D. The CDR3 contains 14 residues. The V gene lost 2 bases and the J gene lost 9 bases, with 17 bases spanning the gap. The V gene's germline CDR1 is SGHRS and CDR2 YFSETQ. Here the CDR3 DNA reads TGCGCCAGCAGCTTAGTTGGTGGGCCGAAAGCCCAGTACTTC. Translated, it gives CASSLVGGPKAQYF.

The V and J genes are TRBV7-8 and TRBJ1-2; TRBD1 might be the D (6 bases). Trimming pared 2 bases from V and 7 bases from J, leaving 11 bases between. The CDR3 contains 13 residues. Germline V gene data show CDR1 as SGHVS and CDR2 as FQNEAQ. The DNA of the CDR3 is TGTGCCAGCAGCTTACAGGGGATTAGTGGCTACACCTTC. Amino acid sequence: CASSLQGISGYTF.

This clone came up a few times. The V gene is TRBV2, the J gene TRBJ1-2, with TRBD1 as a possible D gene (6 bases). The CDR3 sequence is 14 residues long. The germline CDR1 and CDR2 sequences are SNHLY and FYNNEI. Trimming left V 2 bases short and J 0 bases short, with 7 bases between. CDR3 coding DNA: TGTGCCAGCAGTGAAAGGACAGCTAACTATGGCTACACCTTC. Residues: CASSERTANYGYTF.

This sequence joins TRBV6-4 and TRBJ1-1; D gene uncertain. The CDR3 has 13 amino acids. The germline gives CDR1 MRHNA, CDR2 SNTAGT. V lost 6 bases and J lost 5, with 13 bases in between. Written as DNA, the CDR3 is TGTGCCAGCAGCGAGGAGGACGGAACTGAAGCTTTCTTT. Amino acids: CASSEEDGTEAFF.

Points on this clone: At one end, the junction sequence differs from germline, possibly due to a read error. The chain uses TRBV29-1 and TRBJ1-1; D not certain. The CDR3 sequence is 11 residues long. Germline loops: CDR1 SQVTM, CDR2 ANQGSEA. Written as DNA, the CDR3 is TGCAGCGTTTCGCCATCATCGAGGAGTCTATTT. Translating gives CSVSPSSRSLF. The full variable domain, completed using reference TRBV29-1 and TRBJ1-1, is SAVISQKPSRDICQRGTSLTIQCQVDSQVTMMFWYRQQPGQSLTLIATANQGSEATYESGFVIDKFPISRPNLTFSTLTVSNMSPEDSSIYLCSVSPSSRSLFGQGTRLTVV.

This clone showed up just a few times. The J gene is TRBJ1-3, the V gene TRBV4-1, with D possibly being TRBD1 (6 bases). Trimming removed 2 bases at V and 3 bases at J, with 14 bases between. The germline V gene has CDR1 MGHRA and CDR2 YSYEKL. This CDR3 is 16 amino acids long. The CDR3 protein is CASSQLLGAVGNTIYF. The DNA of the CDR3 is TGCGCCAGCAGCCAATTACTGGGGGCGGTTGGAAACACCATATATTTT.

This chain joins TRBV19 and TRBJ2-7; the D gene is possibly TRBD1 (6 bases). Germline V gene data show CDR1 as LNHDA and CDR2 as SQIVND (reference sequence). The V and J ends lost 1 base and 0 bases respectively, with 10 bases between them. The length of the CDR3 is 15 residues. DNA for the CDR3: TGTGCCAGTAGTATAGCAGGACAGCCCTCCTACGAGCAGTACTTC. Its translation is CASSIAGQPSYEQYF.

The V call is TRBV5-5, the J call TRBJ1-2, with D unresolved. Germline lookup yields CDR1 SGHKS and CDR2 YYEKEE (reference sequence). Trimming took 4 bases from V and 6 from J, leaving 19 bases between them. The CDR3 loop spans 15 amino acids. CDR3: CASSAVRDMIHGYTF. The CDR3, as DNA: TGTGCCAGCAGCGCCGTCCGAGACATGATCCATGGCTACACCTTC.

The chain links TRBV25-1 to TRBJ2-1, with TRBD2 matching over 10 bases. With 3 bases clipped from V and 7 bases from J, the junction kept 9 bases outside the gene matches. CDR1 and CDR2 from the germline V gene are MGHDK and SYGVNS. This CDR3 region has 16 residues. CDR3 DNA: TGTGCCAGCAGTGATTTTCGACTAGCGGGTCTAAATGAGCAGTTCTTC. Translating it yields CASSDFRLAGLNEQFF. The full variable domain, its missing parts supplied by reference TRBV25-1 and TRBJ2-1, is EADIYQTPRYLVIGTGKKITLECSQTMGHDKMYWYQQDPGMELHLIHYSYGVNSTEKGDLSSESTVSRIRTEHFPLTLESARPSHTSQYLCASSDFRLAGLNEQFFGPGTRLTVL.

This sequence joins TRBV4-1 and TRBJ1-2; D possibly corresponds to TRBD1 (5 bases). The CDR3 covers 15 residues. Germline loops: CDR1 MGHRA, CDR2 YSYEKL. V lost 0 bases to trimming and J lost 3 bases, with 11 bases between them. The CDR3 bases are TGCGCCAGCAGCCAAGATGCACAGGTCGACTATGGCTACACCTTC. It encodes CASSQDAQVDYGYTF.

This clone was seen just once. V is TRBV4-1 and J is TRBJ2-1; 9 bases agree with TRBD2. CDR1 MGHRA and CDR2 YSYEKL come from the germline V gene. CDR3 length equals 14 residues. V lost 1 base, J lost 6 bases, and 1 base stayed unmatched. The CDR3 DNA reads as TGCGCCAGCAGCCAAGGACTAGCGGCCAATGAGCAGTTCTTC. Translation: CASSQGLAANEQFF.

This clone occurred once. The J gene is TRBJ2-5, the V gene TRBV28; no clear D. V lost 2 bases and J 1 base, leaving 5 bases between the germline ends. CDR1 is MDHEN, CDR2 SYDVKM, per germline. The CDR3 consists of 13 residues. CDR3 sequence (DNA): TGTGCCAGCAGTTTAAGAGCCCAAGAGACCCAGTACTTC. This encodes CASSLRAQETQYF.